This TCR beta chain was identified during a study of T cell changes during pregnancy in multiple sclerosis. Looked up from germline, CDR1 is SGHNT and CDR2 is YYREEE (reference sequence). V shed 4 bases, J shed 4 bases, and the junction held 19 bases outside the gene matches. The CDR3 loop spans 19 amino acids. The table came from immunoSEQ multiplex PCR; TCRdb's copy has only in-frame clones and leaves some out. Of approximately 52,000 clones in the sample, around 90% were seen once. The chain joins TRBV5-4 to TRBJ1-3, with 8 nucleotides matching TRBD1. The sample here was CD4+ T cells from peripheral blood mononuclear cells, taken in the second trimester of pregnancy. This sequence originates from a female donor with multiple sclerosis, enrolled in a pregnancy study. CDR3 loop: CASSLLSTGVFTSGNTIYF. CDR3 sequence (DNA): TGTGCCAGCAGCCTTCTCTCGACAGGGGTTTTCACGTCCGGAAACACCATATATTTT.